The 29 T cell receptor beta chains in this list originate from one sample, sequenced in a study of T cell changes during pregnancy in multiple sclerosis (dated by TCRdb to between 2018 and 2021). Receptor amplification or capture employed the immunoSEQ multiplex PCR assay. Imported from immuneACCESS, the table was reduced by TCRdb to in-frame sequences with V and J called. These copies leave out some clones; in studies compared against another copy, an unresolved V gene accounts for under half, and the cause of the remainder is not known. The sample table shows under 40,000 clones, and around 93% are seen once. The biggest ten clones account for 0.43% of the sample. The source material was CD4+ T cells from peripheral blood mononuclear cells, sampled in the third trimester of pregnancy. Receptors were obtained from a female donor in good health, enrolled as a control in a pregnancy study.

The rearrangement links TRBV9 to TRBJ2-7; TRBD2 might be the D (6 bases). Germline V CDR1 and CDR2: SGDLS, YYNGEE. CDR3 length: 15 residues. With 0 bases removed from V and 6 bases from J, the gap between germline ends came to 16 bases. CDR3 nucleotide sequence: TGTGCCAGCAGCGTAGCTACGGGGGACTCCATCGAGCAGTACTTC. Residues: CASSVATGDSIEQYF. Complete variable domain (other parts from reference TRBV9 and TRBJ2-7): DSGVTQTPKHLITATGQRVTLRCSPRSGDLSVYWYQQSLDQGLQFLIQYYNGEERAKGNILERFSAQQFPDLHSELNLSSLELGDSALYFCASSVATGDSIEQYFGPGTRLTVT.

The chain employs TRBV5-1 and TRBJ2-2; D is possibly TRBD2 (5 bases). Germline V gene data show CDR1 as SGHRS and CDR2 as YFSETQ. This CDR3 has 14 amino acids. Trimming left V 3 bases short and J 6 bases short, with 12 bases between. Here the CDR3 reads CASSSFSGPGELFF. DNA for the CDR3: TGCGCCAGCAGCTCCTTCAGCGGCCCCGGGGAGCTGTTTTTT. The variable domain in full, with the rest retrieved from reference TRBV5-1 and TRBJ2-2, is KAGVTQTPRYLIKTRGQQVTLSCSPISGHRSVSWYQQTPGQGLQFLFEYFSETQRNKGNFPGRFSGRQFSNSRSEMNVSTLELGDSALYLCASSSFSGPGELFFGEGSRLTVL.

V usage is TRBV9 and J usage is TRBJ1-2; perhaps TRBD1 as D (5 bases). Trimming shortened V by 0 bases and J by 5 bases, and 14 bases separated the two germline ends. This CDR3 contains 15 residues. Germline assignment: CDR1 SGDLS and CDR2 YYNGEE. For the CDR3, the DNA is TGTGCCAGCAGCGTAGCCGGAGGGGAAAAATATGGCTACACCTTC. Translation gives CASSVAGGEKYGYTF.

This clone was seen just once. The chain employs TRBV30 and TRBJ2-7; perhaps TRBD1 as D (5 bases). Germline CDR1 is GTSNPN and CDR2 is SVGIG (reference sequence). The CDR3 length is 12 residues. Trimming shortened V by 0 bases and J by 4 bases, and 7 bases separated the two germline ends. Here the CDR3 reads CAWSVHRYEQYF. The CDR3 region has the DNA TGTGCCTGGAGTGTACACAGGTACGAGCAGTACTTC.

The chain combines TRBV5-4 with TRBJ2-6; D remains unclear. The V end was cut by 5 bases, the J end by 0 bases, with 24 bases between. The germline V gene encodes CDR1 SGHNT and CDR2 YYREEE (reference sequence). The CDR3 consists of 20 residues. CDR3: CASRRQFSTPLVSGANVLTF. The CDR3 nucleotides read TGTGCCAGCAGAAGGCAGTTTAGTACCCCCCTAGTCTCTGGGGCCAACGTCCTGACTTTC. Drawing the rest from reference TRBV5-4 and TRBJ2-6, the complete variable domain is ETGVTQSPTHLIKTRGQQVTLRCSSQSGHNTVSWYQQALGQGPQFIFQYYREEENGRGNFPPRFSGLQFPNYSSELNVNALELDDSALYLCASRRQFSTPLVSGANVLTFGAGSRLTVL.

V usage is TRBV9 and J usage is TRBJ1-1; 9 bases map to TRBD1. J was trimmed by 5 bases and V by 0 bases; bases with no gene match: 5. Germline lookup yields CDR1 SGDLS and CDR2 YYNGEE. CDR3 length: 15 residues. The chain's CDR3 is CASSVGGQGGTEAFF. In nucleotides, the CDR3 is TGTGCCAGCAGCGTAGGGGGACAGGGAGGGACTGAAGCTTTCTTT.

This clone has a single count. The chain employs TRBV30 and TRBJ2-5; D remains unclear. V was trimmed by 2 bases and J by 2 bases, leaving 9 bases between them. Germline V CDR1 and CDR2: GTSNPN, SVGIG (reference sequence). CDR3 size: 13 residues. The CDR3 DNA sequence: TGTGCCTGGAGTAACACGCAGCAAGAGACCCAGTACTTC. It encodes CAWSNTQQETQYF.

The table lists this clone with a count of one. The chain recombines TRBV6-4 with TRBJ2-2; the match to TRBD1 covers 7 bases. This CDR3 is 16 amino acids long. V lost 2 bases, J lost 6 bases, and 9 bases stayed unmatched. Germline CDR1 MRHNA, CDR2 SNTAGT. CDR3 sequence: CASSDTDRVSAGELFF. As DNA, the CDR3 is TGTGCCAGCAGTGACACCGACAGGGTTTCGGCCGGGGAGCTGTTTTTT.

This clone was seen only once. This chain connects TRBV7-6 to TRBJ2-7; D not certain. The CDR3 runs 14 residues. Trimming shortened V by 5 bases and J by 1 base, and 12 bases separated the two germline ends. Germline CDR1 reads SGHVS; CDR2 reads FNYEAQ. CDR3 region: CASSAGHSSYEQYF. As DNA, the CDR3 is TGTGCCAGCAGCGCAGGCCACAGTTCCTACGAGCAGTACTTC.

The chain couples TRBV19 to TRBJ1-6; a weak D match, TRBD1 (5 bases). CDR3 length: 14 amino acids. Germline CDR1 reads LNHDA; CDR2 reads SQIVND (reference sequence). V was trimmed by 7 bases and J by 9 bases, leaving 16 bases between them. The CDR3 loop is CASTSGHGGSPLHF. Written as DNA, the CDR3 is TGTGCCAGTACCTCGGGTCACGGGGGTTCACCCCTCCACTTT.

The gene calls are TRBV7-8 and TRBJ2-1; the match to TRBD2 covers 12 bases. Germline trimming cut 5 bases from V and 7 bases from J; bases unmatched to any gene: 6. This CDR3 region has 15 residues. CDR1 is SGHVS, CDR2 FQNEAQ, per germline. In DNA form, the CDR3 reads TGTGCCAGCAGCGGGCGGACTAGCGGGGCTAATGAGCAGTTCTTC. Encoded protein: CASSGRTSGANEQFF.

The chain employs TRBV5-1 and TRBJ2-2; D might be TRBD2 (6 bases). The CDR3 length is 14 residues. Per germline, CDR1 SGHRS and CDR2 YFSETQ. Trimming took off 3 bases at V and 5 bases at J, with 11 bases between the two ends. The DNA for the CDR3 is TGCGCCAGCAGCTCCCTGGCGGGGACCGGGGAGCTGTTTTTT. It codes for CASSSLAGTGELFF.

The V gene is TRBV7-2, the J gene TRBJ1-2, with D possibly TRBD1 on 5 matching bases. V was trimmed by 5 bases and J by 4 bases, leaving 17 bases between them. The CDR3 covers 15 residues. Germline V lookup: CDR1 SGHTA, CDR2 FQGNSA. CDR3 nucleotide sequence: TGTGCCAGCAGCCCCGGGGGAGCTTTGGGCTATGGCTACACCTTC. It yields the protein CASSPGGALGYGYTF.

The chain combines TRBV18 with TRBJ2-7; 9 bases align to TRBD1. Germline trimming cut 5 bases from V and 5 bases from J; bases unmatched to any gene: 10. CDR3 length: 15 residues. Germline V CDR1 and CDR2: KGHSH, LQKENI. CDR3 sequence reads: CASSSRTGEGHEQYF. In DNA, the CDR3 is TGTGCCAGCTCATCTAGGACAGGGGAAGGGCACGAGCAGTACTTC.

The chain couples TRBV5-1 to TRBJ1-2, with unresolved D. This CDR3 spans 13 amino acids. Germline loops: CDR1 SGHRS, CDR2 YFSETQ. V shed 4 bases and J shed 2 bases, with 9 bases lying between them. The CDR3 bases are TGCGCCAGCAGCCAGCCCGGGAACTATGGCTACACCTTC. Amino acid sequence: CASSQPGNYGYTF. The full variable domain, with the rest looked up from reference TRBV5-1 and TRBJ1-2, is KAGVTQTPRYLIKTRGQQVTLSCSPISGHRSVSWYQQTPGQGLQFLFEYFSETQRNKGNFPGRFSGRQFSNSRSEMNVSTLELGDSALYLCASSQPGNYGYTFGSGTRLTVV.

V and J are TRBV19 and TRBJ2-1, with TRBD1 matching over 10 bases. V trimming: 7 bases; J trimming: 7 bases; junction bases outside the gene matches: 7. The CDR3 contains 14 residues. Germline CDR1 and CDR2: LNHDA and SQIVND (reference sequence). The CDR3 sequence: CASIRQGAGNEQFF. In nucleotides, the CDR3 is TGTGCCAGTATCAGACAGGGGGCCGGGAATGAGCAGTTCTTC.

Here the CDR3 reads CASSRTYGNQPQHF. Written as DNA, the CDR3 is TGTGCCAGCAGTAGGACTTATGGCAATCAGCCCCAGCATTTT. This chain connects TRBV11-2 to TRBJ1-5; D unresolved. Germline V gives CDR1 SGHAT, CDR2 FQNNGV. V lost 6 bases to trimming and J lost 2 bases, with 11 bases between them. This CDR3 is built from 14 residues. The full variable domain, completed using reference TRBV11-2 and TRBJ1-5, is EAGVAQSPRYKIIEKRQSVAFWCNPISGHATLYWYQQILGQGPKLLIQFQNNGVVDDSQLPKDRFSAERLKGVDSTLKIQPAKLEDSAVYLCASSRTYGNQPQHFGDGTRLSIL.

Of note for this clone: One end of the junction does not line up with germline, which may come from a read error. This chain connects TRBV7-7 to TRBJ1-5, with D maybe TRBD1 (6 bases). Germline values: CDR1 SSHAT, CDR2 FNYEAQ (reference sequence). The CDR3 is made up of 17 amino acids. CDR3 amino acids: CASSYYRAGLGNQPQHF. CDR3 coding DNA: TGTGCTAGCAGCTACTACAGGGCCGGGTTGGGCAATCAGCCCCAGCATTTT.

V and J are TRBV5-6 and TRBJ1-5; tentative D call: TRBD1 (5 bases). The V gene lost 4 bases and the J gene lost 6 bases, with 20 bases spanning the gap. The CDR3 is 16 amino acids. From germline, CDR1 is SGHDT and CDR2 YYEEEE. CDR3 sequence (DNA): TGTGCCAGCAGCCCTTCCTCCTCGGGGGTGCGTCAGCCCCAGCATTTT. Translated, it gives CASSPSSSGVRQPQHF.

The chain employs TRBV6-6 and TRBJ1-2; TRBD1 matches 8 bases. This CDR3 contains 13 residues. Germline CDR1 and CDR2: MNHNY and SVGAGI (reference sequence). With V trimmed by 4 bases and J by 8 bases, 6 bases remained unmatched. The CDR3 sequence is CASSSRTGTGYTF. For the CDR3, the DNA is TGTGCCAGCAGTTCTAGGACAGGGACCGGCTACACCTTC.

J is TRBJ2-7 and V is TRBV29-1; D is unresolved. The V end lost 2 bases, the J end lost 3 bases, and 5 bases lay between the germline ends. CDR3 size: 11 residues. Germline CDR1 reads SQVTM; CDR2 reads ANQGSEA. In DNA form, the CDR3 reads TGCAGCGTTGAACGCGACTACGAGCAGTACTTC. Translating it yields CSVERDYEQYF.

This sequence joins TRBV10-3 and TRBJ2-7, with D uncertain. The V gene's germline CDR1 is ENHRY and CDR2 SYGVKD. CDR3 length: 12 residues. The V end lost 6 bases, the J end lost 7 bases, and 13 bases lay between the germline ends. Here the CDR3 DNA reads TGTGCCATCAGCCCAGGTCAGAAGGAGCAGTACTTC. Protein sequence: CAISPGQKEQYF.

The chain recombines TRBV5-1 with TRBJ2-7; D unclear. CDR1 SGHRS and CDR2 YFSETQ come from the germline V gene. The CDR3 is made up of 14 amino acids. With 3 bases removed from V and 0 bases from J, the gap between germline ends came to 10 bases. The CDR3 loop reads CASSSAVTSYEQYF. CDR3 nucleotide sequence: TGCGCCAGCAGCTCCGCAGTAACCTCCTACGAGCAGTACTTC.

This sequence joins TRBV19 and TRBJ2-7, with D perhaps matching TRBD2 (6 bases). Germline V gene lookup returns CDR1 LNHDA and CDR2 SQIVND (reference sequence). V was clipped by 5 bases and J by 6 bases, with 14 bases between them. This CDR3 has 13 residues. The CDR3 spells CASSPRAGGEQYF. CDR3 nucleotide sequence: TGTGCCAGTAGTCCCAGGGCCGGGGGCGAGCAGTACTTC.

This chain connects TRBV5-1 to TRBJ1-1; a possible D gene is TRBD1 (6 bases). Germline V gives CDR1 SGHRS, CDR2 YFSETQ. V dropped 0 bases and J dropped 3 bases, with 12 bases sitting between them. The CDR3 sequence is 15 residues long. The chain's CDR3 is CASSLADRFYTEAFF. DNA for the CDR3: TGCGCCAGCAGCTTGGCCGACAGGTTCTACACTGAAGCTTTCTTT.

Written as DNA, the CDR3 is TGTGCCAGCACCCGGGGGACTCCCGGGGTGGGCTCTGGAAACACCATATATTTT. Translated: CASTRGTPGVGSGNTIYF. The chain is built from TRBV7-9 and TRBJ1-3; maybe TRBD1 (5 bases). Trimming stripped 7 bases from V and 0 bases from J, with 22 bases between. The CDR3 loop spans 18 amino acids. Germline CDR1 is SEHNR and CDR2 is FQNEAQ (reference sequence).

This clone showed up just once. The chain employs TRBV7-9 and TRBJ2-7; the match to TRBD1 covers 8 bases. The CDR3 length is 13 residues. CDR1 and CDR2 (germline): SEHNR, FQNEAQ (reference sequence). V shed 5 bases, J shed 3 bases, and the junction held 3 bases outside the gene matches. DNA of the CDR3: TGTGCCAGCAGCACCGGGACAGGCTACGAGCAGTACTTC. Translation gives CASSTGTGYEQYF.

V usage is TRBV6-6 and J usage is TRBJ1-2; D is unclear. The length of the CDR3 is 15 residues. Germline CDR1 reads MNHNY; CDR2 reads SVGAGI (reference sequence). V dropped 0 bases and J dropped 0 bases, with 8 bases sitting between them. The CDR3 is CASSYSSLANYGYTF. DNA for the CDR3: TGTGCCAGCAGTTACTCGAGCCTAGCTAACTATGGCTACACCTTC.

The rearrangement links TRBV9 to TRBJ2-3, with a possible D match to TRBD2 (5 bases). The CDR3 runs to 15 residues. The germline V and J ends were trimmed by 0 bases and 4 bases, with 12 bases remaining between them. Germline V gene data show CDR1 as SGDLS and CDR2 as YYNGEE. The CDR3 here is CASSVAGTRADTQYF. CDR3 bases: TGTGCCAGCAGCGTAGCCGGAACTAGAGCAGATACGCAGTATTTT. Drawing the rest from reference TRBV9 and TRBJ2-3, the complete variable domain is DSGVTQTPKHLITATGQRVTLRCSPRSGDLSVYWYQQSLDQGLQFLIQYYNGEERAKGNILERFSAQQFPDLHSELNLSSLELGDSALYFCASSVAGTRADTQYFGPGTRLTVL.